The 4 T cell receptor beta chains reported below all come from one sample, sequenced in a study of low-dose radiotherapy and immunotherapy resistance in tumors. Time point: after trial treatment. Stated treatment: LDRT plus nivolumab, ipilimumab, low-dose cyclophosphamide and aspirin (RACIN trial). TRAV- and TRBV-specific primers, spanning alpha and beta chains, primed first-strand cDNA. TCR amplification ran 15 to 25 PCR cycles using constant-region and V-primer adapter primers. TCRdb processed the reads anew with MiXCR; each CDR3 protein has one entry. The sample lists some 40,000 distinct CDR3 sequences; around 21% were seen once. Sequenced here: PBMCs, sampled after low-dose radiotherapy plus immunotherapy. These receptors were taken from a female donor with ovarian cancer.

This clonotype has ten or more counts. Written as DNA, the CDR3 is TGTGCCAGCAGCTTAGTGGGGGGTAACACCGGGGAGCTGTTTTTT. Protein: CASSLVGGNTGELFF. V and J are TRBV11-3 and TRBJ2-2; weak D call: TRBD2 (6 bases). The germline V gene has CDR1 SGHNT and CDR2 YENEEA. V lost 1 base and J lost 2, with 8 bases in between. This CDR3 comprises 15 residues. Filled out from reference TRBV11-3 and TRBJ2-2, the complete variable domain reads EAGVVQSPRYKIIEKKQPVAFWCNPISGHNTLYWYLQNLGQGPELLIRYENEEAVDDSQLPKDRFSAERLKGVDSTLKIQPAELGDSAVYLCASSLVGGNTGELFFGEGSRLTVL.

The chain links TRBV5-4 to TRBJ1-6; D not certain. The CDR3 has 14 residues. Between the trimmed V and J ends, which lost 0 bases and 7 bases, there was a span of 8 bases. Germline V CDR1 and CDR2: SGHNT, YYREEE (reference sequence). The CDR3 bases are TGTGCCAGCAGCTTGGAGCAACAGAATTCACCCCTCCACTTT. Protein product: CASSLEQQNSPLHF.

This clonotype occurred many times. DNA of the CDR3: TGTGCCTGGAAATGGACCCCCGCGTTGAGCACTGAAGCTTTCTTT. Its translation is CAWKWTPALSTEAFF. This chain joins TRBV30 and TRBJ1-1; D unresolved. The V end was cut by 4 bases, the J end by 4 bases, with 19 bases between. The CDR3 runs 15 residues. Germline CDR1 and CDR2: GTSNPN and SVGIG (reference sequence).

This clonotype was picked up many times. V is TRBV11-2 and J is TRBJ2-2, with 7 bases matching TRBD2. The CDR3 is 14 residues long. CDR1 is SGHAT and CDR2 is FQNNGV in the germline V gene. With 4 bases clipped from V and 7 bases from J, the junction kept 6 bases outside the gene matches. In nucleotides, the CDR3 is TGTGCCAGCAGCTCGGGACTACGCATCGGGGAGCTGTTTTTT. The encoded protein is CASSSGLRIGELFF.